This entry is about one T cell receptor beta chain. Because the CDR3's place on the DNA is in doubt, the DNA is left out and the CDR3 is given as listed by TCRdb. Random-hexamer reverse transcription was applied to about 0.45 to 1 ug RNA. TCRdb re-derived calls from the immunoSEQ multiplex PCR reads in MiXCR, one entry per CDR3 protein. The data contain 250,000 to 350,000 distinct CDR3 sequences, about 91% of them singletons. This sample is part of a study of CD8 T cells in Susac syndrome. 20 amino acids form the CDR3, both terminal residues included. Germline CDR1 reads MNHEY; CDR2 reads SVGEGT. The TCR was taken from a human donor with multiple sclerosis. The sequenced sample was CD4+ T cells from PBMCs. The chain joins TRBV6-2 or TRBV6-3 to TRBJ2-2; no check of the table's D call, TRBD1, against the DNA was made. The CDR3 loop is CASTNRGRWLAGDRSGSCFF.